The T cell receptor (beta chain) described here comes from a study of T cells in localized non-small cell lung cancer. Findings and limits, study-wide: Median around 62 top-100 tumor clones were shared with paired adjacent lung.

Points on this clone: Its specificity is unknown.

Repertoires were generated with immunoSEQ multiplex PCR, while TCRdb's copy carries only in-frame clones and drops some. The data hold about 33,000 clones, with approximately 90% observed a single time. The CDR3 sequence is 15 residues long. CDR1 and CDR2 from the germline V gene are SGHVS and FQNEAQ. The V end was cut by 6 bases, the J end by 7 bases, with 21 bases between. This clonotype was obtained from a man between 40 and 70 years old with stage II lung adenocarcinoma. The chain recombines TRBV7-8 with TRBJ2-5; D possibly corresponds to TRBD2 (6 bases). The sample consisted of PBMCs, taken before any cancer treatment. The CDR3 loop is CASSGAPNRRGTQYF. CDR3 sequence (DNA): TGTGCCAGCAGTGGAGCGCCTAACCGGAGGGGGACCCAGTACTTC.